The T cell receptor (beta chain) under discussion was sequenced for a study of beta chain features in type 1 diabetes. Deletions cut 2 bases from V and 0 bases from J, with 15 bases between. CDR1 is SGHAT, CDR2 FQDESV, per germline (reference sequence). The CDR3 length is 17 residues. Of the isolated RNA, all was reverse transcribed, and so the sequenced material was expressed TCRB transcripts. Sequencing was performed with immunoSEQ multiplex PCR; in TCRdb, only in-frame clones are kept and a portion is missing. The sample carries about 160,000 clones, roughly 9.1% recorded once. This clone was recorded a few times.

Sequencing was done on a sample of central memory CD4+ T cells from blood. This TCR came from a woman aged 18-29 years in good health. The chain recombines TRBV11-1 with TRBJ2-3, with D tentatively TRBD2 (5 bases). Here the CDR3 DNA reads TGTGCCAGCAGCTTAAAGCGGCTGGCGCCAAGCACAGATACGCAGTATTTT. Encoded protein: CASSLKRLAPSTDTQYF.